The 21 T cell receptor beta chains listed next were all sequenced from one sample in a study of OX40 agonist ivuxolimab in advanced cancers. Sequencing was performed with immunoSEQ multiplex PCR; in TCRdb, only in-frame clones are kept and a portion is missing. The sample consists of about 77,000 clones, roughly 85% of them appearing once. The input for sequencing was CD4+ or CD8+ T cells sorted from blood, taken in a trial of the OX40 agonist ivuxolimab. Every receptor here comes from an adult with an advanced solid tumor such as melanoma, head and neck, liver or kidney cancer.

CDR3 sequence (DNA): TGTGCCAGCAGCCCCTGGACAGGAGCAGATACGCAGTATTTT. This translates into CASSPWTGADTQYF. The V gene is TRBV11-3, the J gene TRBJ2-3; the match to TRBD1 covers 7 bases. CDR3 size: 14 residues. Germline loops: CDR1 SGHNT, CDR2 YENEEA. V dropped 5 bases and J dropped 4; count of bases not matched to a gene: 6.

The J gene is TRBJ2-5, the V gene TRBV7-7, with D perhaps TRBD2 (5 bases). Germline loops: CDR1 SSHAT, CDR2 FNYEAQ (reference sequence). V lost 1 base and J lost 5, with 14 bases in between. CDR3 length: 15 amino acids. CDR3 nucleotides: TGTGCCAGCAGCTTAGTCGGGGTCCCCAGGGAGACCCAGTACTTC. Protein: CASSLVGVPRETQYF.

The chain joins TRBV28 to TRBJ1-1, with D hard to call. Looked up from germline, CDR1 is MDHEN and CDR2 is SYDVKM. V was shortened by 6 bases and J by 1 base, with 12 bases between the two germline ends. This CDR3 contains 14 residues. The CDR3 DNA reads TGTGCCAGCAGCACTCTCCCTTCGAACACTGAAGCTTTCTTT. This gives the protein CASSTLPSNTEAFF.

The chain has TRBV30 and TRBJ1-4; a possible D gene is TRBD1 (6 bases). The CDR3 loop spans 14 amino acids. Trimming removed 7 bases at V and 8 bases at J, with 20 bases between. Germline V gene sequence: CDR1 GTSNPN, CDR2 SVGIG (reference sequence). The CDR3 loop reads CAFRGRGLIEKLFF. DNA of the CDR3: TGTGCCTTTAGGGGCAGGGGTCTTATCGAAAAACTGTTTTTT.

CDR3 residues: CASSEAVTSYGYTF. In DNA, the CDR3 is TGTGCCAGCAGTGAAGCGGTTACATCCTATGGCTACACCTTC. V usage is TRBV6-1 and J usage is TRBJ1-2; D unclear. CDR1 and CDR2 from the germline V gene are MNHNS and SASEGT. V was trimmed by 0 bases and J by 4 bases, leaving 9 bases between them. The CDR3 runs 14 residues.

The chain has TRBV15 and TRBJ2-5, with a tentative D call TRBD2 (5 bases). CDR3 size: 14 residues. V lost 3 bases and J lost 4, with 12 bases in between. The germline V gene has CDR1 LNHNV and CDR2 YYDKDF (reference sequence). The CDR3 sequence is CATSSPPEGETQYF. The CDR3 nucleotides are TGTGCCACCAGCAGCCCGCCCGAGGGAGAGACCCAGTACTTC.

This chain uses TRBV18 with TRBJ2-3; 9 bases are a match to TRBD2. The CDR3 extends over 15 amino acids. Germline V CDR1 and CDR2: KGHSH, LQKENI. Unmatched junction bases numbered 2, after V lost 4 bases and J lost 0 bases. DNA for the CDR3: TGTGCCAGCTCACTGACTAGCGGAAGCACAGATACGCAGTATTTT. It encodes CASSLTSGSTDTQYF.

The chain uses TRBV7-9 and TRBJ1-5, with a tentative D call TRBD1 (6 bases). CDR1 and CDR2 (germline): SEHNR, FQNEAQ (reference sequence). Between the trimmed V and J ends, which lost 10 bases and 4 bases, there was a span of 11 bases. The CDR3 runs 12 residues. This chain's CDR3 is CATGQPNQPQHF. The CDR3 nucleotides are TGTGCCACAGGACAGCCTAATCAGCCCCAGCATTTT.

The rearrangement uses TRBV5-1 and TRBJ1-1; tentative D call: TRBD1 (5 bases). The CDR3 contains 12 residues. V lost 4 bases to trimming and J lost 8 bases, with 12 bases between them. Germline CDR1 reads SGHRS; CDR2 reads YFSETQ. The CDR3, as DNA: TGCGCCAGCAGCGGAGGGACGGAGGAAGCTTTCTTT. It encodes CASSGGTEEAFF.

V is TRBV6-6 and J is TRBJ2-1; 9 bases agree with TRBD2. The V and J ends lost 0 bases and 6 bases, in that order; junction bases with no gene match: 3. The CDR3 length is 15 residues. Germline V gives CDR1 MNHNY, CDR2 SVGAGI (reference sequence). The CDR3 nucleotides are TGTGCCAGCAGTTACTCGACTAGCGGCACCAATGAGCAGTTCTTC. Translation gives CASSYSTSGTNEQFF.

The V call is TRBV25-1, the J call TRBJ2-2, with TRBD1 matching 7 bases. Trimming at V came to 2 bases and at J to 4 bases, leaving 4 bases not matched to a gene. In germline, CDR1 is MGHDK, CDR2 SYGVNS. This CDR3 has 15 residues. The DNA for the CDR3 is TGTGCCAGCAGTGAAGACAGGGTTGGCACCGGGGAGCTGTTTTTT. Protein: CASSEDRVGTGELFF.

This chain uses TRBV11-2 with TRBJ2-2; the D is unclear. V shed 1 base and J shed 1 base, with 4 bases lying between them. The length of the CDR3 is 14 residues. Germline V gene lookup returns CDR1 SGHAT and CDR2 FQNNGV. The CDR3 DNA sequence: TGTGCCAGCAGCTTAGTTCTGAACACCGGGGAGCTGTTTTTT. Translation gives CASSLVLNTGELFF.

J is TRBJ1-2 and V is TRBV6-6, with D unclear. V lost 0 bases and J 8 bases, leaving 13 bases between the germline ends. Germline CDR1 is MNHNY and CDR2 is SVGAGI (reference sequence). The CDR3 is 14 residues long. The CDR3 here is CASSYSMAEKGYTF. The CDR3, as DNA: TGTGCCAGCAGTTACTCGATGGCAGAGAAGGGCTACACCTTC.

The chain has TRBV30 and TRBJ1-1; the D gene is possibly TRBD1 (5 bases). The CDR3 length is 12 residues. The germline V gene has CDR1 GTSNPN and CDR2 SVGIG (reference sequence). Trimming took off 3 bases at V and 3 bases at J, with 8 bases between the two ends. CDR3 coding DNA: TGTGCCTGGAGCAGGGACTACACTGAAGCTTTCTTT. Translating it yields CAWSRDYTEAFF. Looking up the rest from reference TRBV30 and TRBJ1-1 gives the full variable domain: SQTIHQWPATLVQPVGSPLSLECTVEGTSNPNLYWYRQAAGRGLQLLFYSVGIGQISSEVPQNLSASRPQDRQFILSSKKLLLSDSGFYLCAWSRDYTEAFFGQGTRLTVV.

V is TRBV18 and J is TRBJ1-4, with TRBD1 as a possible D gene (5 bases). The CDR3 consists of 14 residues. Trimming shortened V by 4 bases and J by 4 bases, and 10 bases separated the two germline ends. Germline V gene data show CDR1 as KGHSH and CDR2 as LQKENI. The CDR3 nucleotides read TGTGCCAGCTCACGGGGACGGAATAATGAAAAACTGTTTTTT. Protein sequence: CASSRGRNNEKLFF.

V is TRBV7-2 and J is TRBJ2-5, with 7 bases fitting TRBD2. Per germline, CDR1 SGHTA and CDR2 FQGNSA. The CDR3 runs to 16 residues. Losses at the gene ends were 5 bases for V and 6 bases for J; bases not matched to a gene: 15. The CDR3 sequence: CASSPLGGGPGKTQYF. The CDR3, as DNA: TGTGCCAGCAGCCCCTTGGGGGGAGGGCCTGGAAAGACCCAGTACTTC.

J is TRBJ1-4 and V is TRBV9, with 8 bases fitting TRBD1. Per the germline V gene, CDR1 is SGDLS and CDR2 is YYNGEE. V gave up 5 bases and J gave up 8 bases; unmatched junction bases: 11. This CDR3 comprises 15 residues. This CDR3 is CASSPRTGRREKLFF. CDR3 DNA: TGTGCCAGCAGTCCTAGGACAGGGCGGCGAGAAAAACTGTTTTTT.

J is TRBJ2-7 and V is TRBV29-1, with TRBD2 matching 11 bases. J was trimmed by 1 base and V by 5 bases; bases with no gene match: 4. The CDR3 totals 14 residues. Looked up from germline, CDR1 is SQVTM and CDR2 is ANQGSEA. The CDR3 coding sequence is TGCAGCGTTTTTGGGACTAGCGGATCCTACGAGCAGTACTTC. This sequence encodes CSVFGTSGSYEQYF.

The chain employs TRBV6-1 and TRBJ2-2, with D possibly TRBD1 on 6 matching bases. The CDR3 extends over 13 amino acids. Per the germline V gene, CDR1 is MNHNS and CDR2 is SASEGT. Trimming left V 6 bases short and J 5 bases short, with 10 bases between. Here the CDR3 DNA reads TGTGCCAGCAGGGTAACAGGGACCGGGGAGCTGTTTTTT. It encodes CASRVTGTGELFF.

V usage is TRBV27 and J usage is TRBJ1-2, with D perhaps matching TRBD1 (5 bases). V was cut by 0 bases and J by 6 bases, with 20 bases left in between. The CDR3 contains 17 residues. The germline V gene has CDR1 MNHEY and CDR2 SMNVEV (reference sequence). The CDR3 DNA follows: TGTGCCAGCAGTTTATCGATGGGGGTGTTTTCCCCGGATGGCTACACCTTC. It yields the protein CASSLSMGVFSPDGYTF.

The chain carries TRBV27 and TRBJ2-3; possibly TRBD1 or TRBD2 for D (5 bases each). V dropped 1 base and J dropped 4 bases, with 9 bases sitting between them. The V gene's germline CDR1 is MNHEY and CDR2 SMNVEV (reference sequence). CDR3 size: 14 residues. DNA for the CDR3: TGTGCCAGCAGTTTATTTCGGGGCGCAGATACGCAGTATTTT. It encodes CASSLFRGADTQYF.